This T cell receptor (beta chain) was found in a study of blood T cell repertoires in COVID-19. Profiled with immunoSEQ multiplex PCR; TCRdb holds only in-frame clones, not every one. The sample lists 300,000 or so clones; roughly nine tenths were seen once. Germline V gene data show CDR1 as MNHEY and CDR2 as SMNVEV (reference sequence). The CDR3 runs 15 residues. The ends lost 3 bases at V and 2 bases at J; junction bases unmatched: 4. Assignments of participants to cohorts depended upon their own reported clinical history. The recovered donors of Cohort 3 showed two negative PCRs, clearance, or symptom resolution.

This sequence joins TRBV27 and TRBJ1-5; 7 bases are shared with TRBD1. This TCR was recovered from a man aged 55 to 70 who had recovered from COVID-19. Sample: PBMCs or T cells enriched from blood (not recorded which). The CDR3 region is CASSFGTAGNQPQHF. CDR3 DNA sequence: TGTGCCAGCAGTTTCGGGACAGCGGGCAATCAGCCCCAGCATTTT.